This TCR beta chain was identified in a study of T cells in Graves' hyperthyroidism and ophthalmopathy. Reasons for excluding patients were uncontrolled infection, other autoimmune disease, pregnancy or lactation. The CDR3 has 18 residues. Trimming removed 2 bases from V and 5 bases from J; junction bases left unmatched: 15. Germline V gene data show CDR1 as MDHEN and CDR2 as SYDVKM. Points from the study as a whole: The authors' 13 V-J model separated ophthalmopathy from stable hyperthyroidism.

In its sample, this clonotype was seen a few times. Its antigen is not known. Authors of the study amplified TCR beta CDR3 regions from RNA transcripts. The TCR CDR3 was amplified in a first-round RT-PCR using the HTBI primer set. TCRdb processed the multiplex PCR reads anew with MiXCR; each CDR3 protein has one entry. The sample lists about 350,000 distinct CDR3 sequences, 18% occurring once. The clonotype was recovered from a middle-aged woman with Graves' ophthalmopathy. This sequence joins TRBV28 and TRBJ2-5; TRBD2 matches 9 bases. Sequenced material: blood. The CDR3 nucleotides are TGTGCCAGCAGTTTAGGCCGCGGGGCTAGCGGGGAGGCGGAGACCCAGTACTTC. As protein: CASSLGRGASGEAETQYF. The variable domain in full, completed from reference TRBV28 and TRBJ2-5, reads DVKVTQSSRYLVKRTGEKVFLECVQDMDHENMFWYRQDPGLGLRLIYFSYDVKMKEKGDIPEGYSVSREKKERFSLILESASTNQTSMYLCASSLGRGASGEAETQYFGPGTRLLVL.